This entry concerns a single TCR beta chain. This entry is derived from a study of blood T cell repertoires in COVID-19. Across the whole study: Collection of acute and convalescent COVID-19 samples took place in the United States, Italy and Spain. T cells, B-cell-depleted T cells, or PBMCs provided the cDNA or gDNA that served as material.

V gave up 4 bases and J gave up 5 bases, with 8 bases separating them. Germline CDR1 and CDR2: GTSNPN and SVGIG (reference sequence). The CDR3 loop spans 11 amino acids. In the study's own analysis: Researchers report that nucleated cell counts were estimated from reference gene primer amplification. The protocol was immunoSEQ multiplex PCR, while the TCRdb copy is restricted to in-frame clones and leaves out a portion. The V and J calls and the clone size are those of that table, but D and trimming were determined from the DNA. The sample records more than 200,000 clones, roughly four fifths being singletons.

The V call is TRBV30, the J call TRBJ1-2; D is unclear. The sequence was obtained from a man between 45 and 60 years old with active or convalescent COVID-19. The sequenced sample was peripheral blood. The CDR3 DNA follows: TGTGCCTGGAAAAGCGGTTATGGCTACACCTTC. This gives the protein CAWKSGYGYTF.